The 29 T cell receptor beta chains below come from one sample, sequenced in a study of cytomegalovirus exposure and HLA in healthy donors. The PCR contained 60 Vbeta and 13 Jbeta primers. Profiling relied on immunoSEQ multiplex PCR, and the TCRdb table lists in-frame clones only, not all of them. The sample comprises 100,000 to 150,000 clones, 65% to 75% of which are singletons, and about 4.4% rests with the top ten. Sequences were obtained from PBMCs. These receptors were obtained from a woman in her 50s in good health and CMV-seropositive.

The chain combines TRBV4-1 with TRBJ1-2; D ambiguous. Germline CDR1 is MGHRA and CDR2 is YSYEKL. The V end lost 1 base, the J end lost 4 bases, and 22 bases lay between the germline ends. The CDR3 has 18 amino acids. CDR3 region: CASSQGLSQARRGYGYTF. In nucleotides, the CDR3 is TGCGCCAGCAGCCAAGGGCTCTCCCAGGCCCGTCGGGGCTATGGCTACACCTTC.

In its sample, this clone was seen a few times. The V gene is TRBV7-8, the J gene TRBJ2-2; the D gene is possibly TRBD1 (6 bases). CDR1 and CDR2 from the germline V gene are SGHVS and FQNEAQ. V lost 4 bases, J lost 5 bases, and 14 bases lay in between. The CDR3 has 15 residues. The DNA for the CDR3 is TGTGCCAGCAGCTCCCGACAGGTCGGGACCGGGGAGCTGTTTTTT. Protein product: CASSSRQVGTGELFF.

The CDR3 loop reads CAISDRQGNTIYF. The CDR3 nucleotides are TGTGCCATCAGTGACAGACAAGGAAACACCATATATTTT. V usage is TRBV10-3 and J usage is TRBJ1-3; D remains ambiguous. This CDR3 has 13 residues. Germline CDR1 ENHRY, CDR2 SYGVKD. Trimming removed 3 bases at V and 4 bases at J, with 7 bases between.

The chain couples TRBV5-4 to TRBJ2-2; the D gene is possibly TRBD1 (5 bases). This CDR3 contains 14 residues. Germline lookup yields CDR1 SGHNT and CDR2 YYREEE (reference sequence). Trimming left V 4 bases short and J 2 bases short, with 9 bases between. In DNA, the CDR3 is TGTGCCAGCAGCATAGGACACAACACCGGGGAGCTGTTTTTT. Amino acid sequence: CASSIGHNTGELFF. Using reference TRBV5-4 and TRBJ2-2 for the parts outside the CDR3, the full variable domain is ETGVTQSPTHLIKTRGQQVTLRCSSQSGHNTVSWYQQALGQGPQFIFQYYREEENGRGNFPPRFSGLQFPNYSSELNVNALELDDSALYLCASSIGHNTGELFFGEGSRLTVL.

DNA for the CDR3: TGTGCCAGTACAAAAACGGACAGGGTTGAAAAACTGTTTTTT. Amino acids: CASTKTDRVEKLFF. The rearrangement uses TRBV19 and TRBJ1-4; 8 bases fit TRBD1. This CDR3 is 14 amino acids long. The germline V gene encodes CDR1 LNHDA and CDR2 SQIVND (reference sequence). With V trimmed by 7 bases and J by 7 bases, 8 bases remained unmatched. The full variable domain, with the rest looked up from reference TRBV19 and TRBJ1-4, is DGGITQSPKYLFRKEGQNVTLSCEQNLNHDAMYWYRQDPGQGLRLIYYSQIVNDFQKGDIAEGYSVSREKKESFPLTVTSAQKNPTAFYLCASTKTDRVEKLFFGSGTQLSVL.

The rearrangement links TRBV5-5 to TRBJ2-7; 9 nucleotides agree with TRBD1. This CDR3 comprises 15 residues. With V trimmed by 3 bases and J by 0 bases, 4 bases remained unmatched. Germline values: CDR1 SGHKS, CDR2 YYEKEE (reference sequence). The CDR3: CASSWGTGTSYEQYF. CDR3 in DNA: TGTGCCAGCAGCTGGGGGACAGGGACCTCCTACGAGCAGTACTTC.

The V and J genes are TRBV9 and TRBJ1-5, with 8 bases that match TRBD1. The junction had 8 bases not matched to a gene; V was cut back by 3 bases and J by 0 bases. The CDR3 runs 17 residues. Germline V gene data show CDR1 as SGDLS and CDR2 as YYNGEE. CDR3 DNA sequence: TGTGCCAGCAGCGCTACCGACAGGGGAGTTAGCAATCAGCCCCAGCATTTT. Translation: CASSATDRGVSNQPQHF.

This chain connects TRBV4-1 to TRBJ2-5; 12 nucleotides match TRBD2. Germline values: CDR1 MGHRA, CDR2 YSYEKL. Trimming at V came to 1 base and at J to 0 bases, leaving 6 bases not matched to a gene. The CDR3 contains 18 residues. CDR3 bases: TGCGCCAGCAGCCAAGTTGGACTAGCGGGGATGTACCAAGAGACCCAGTACTTC. Its protein is CASSQVGLAGMYQETQYF.

This clone was counted a few times. Other DNA sequences in the same sample also yield this CDR3. The DNA of the CDR3 is TGTGCCAGCTCACCACCGGGACTAGCGGGGGGTACAGATACGCAGTATTTT. This codes for CASSPPGLAGGTDTQYF. The chain carries TRBV18 and TRBJ2-3, with TRBD2 identical over 15 bases. The germline V gene encodes CDR1 KGHSH and CDR2 LQKENI. CDR3 length: 17 amino acids. J was trimmed by 3 bases and V by 0 bases; bases with no gene match: 1.

Regarding this clone: Relative to the germline gene, one junction end is altered; a read error may explain this. This chain joins TRBV7-9 and TRBJ2-1; 7 bases agree with TRBD2. The germline V gene has CDR1 SEHNR and CDR2 FQNEAQ (reference sequence). The CDR3 covers 12 residues. DNA for the CDR3: TGTTCCAGCAGCCCCGGGGGGAATGAGCAGTTCTTC. Amino acid sequence: CSSSPGGNEQFF.

This clone has just a few counts. The chain recombines TRBV18 with TRBJ1-4; perhaps TRBD1 as D (6 bases). The germline V and J ends were trimmed by 0 bases and 5 bases, with 10 bases remaining between them. This CDR3 has 15 residues. Germline values: CDR1 KGHSH, CDR2 LQKENI. For the CDR3, the DNA is TGTGCCAGCTCACCACCTCCAGGGACAAATGAAAAACTGTTTTTT. The encoded protein is CASSPPPGTNEKLFF. Supplemented by reference TRBV18 and TRBJ1-4, the full variable domain reads NAGVMQNPRHLVRRRGQEARLRCSPMKGHSHVYWYRQLPEEGLKFMVYLQKENIIDESGMPKERFSAEFPKEGPSILRIQQVVRGDSAAYFCASSPPPGTNEKLFFGSGTQLSVL.

The chain has TRBV6-5 and TRBJ1-2, with D maybe TRBD1 (5 bases). The CDR3 covers 14 residues. Deletions cut 4 bases from V and 7 bases from J, with 16 bases between. Germline lookup yields CDR1 MNHEY and CDR2 SVGAGI. The CDR3 region is CASSFGGSRGGYTF. The CDR3 DNA reads TGTGCCAGCAGTTTTGGGGGTTCGCGGGGTGGCTACACCTTC.

The chain joins TRBV19 to TRBJ2-7; 8 bases map to TRBD1. From germline, CDR1 is LNHDA and CDR2 SQIVND (reference sequence). Trimming at V came to 5 bases and at J to 0 bases, leaving 9 bases not matched to a gene. The CDR3 has 16 amino acids. CDR3 residues: CASSARQGSNSYEQYF. Written as DNA, the CDR3 is TGTGCCAGTAGTGCTCGACAGGGGTCAAACTCCTACGAGCAGTACTTC.

The V and J genes are TRBV6-5 and TRBJ2-5, with 9 bases lining up with TRBD2. The V segment lost 2 bases and the J segment 1 base; nucleotides outside the gene matches: 5. The CDR3 has 16 residues. Looked up from germline, CDR1 is MNHEY and CDR2 is SVGAGI. The CDR3 protein is CASSYSGGIAQETQYF. The CDR3 coding sequence is TGTGCCAGCAGTTACAGCGGGGGGATAGCCCAAGAGACCCAGTACTTC.

This chain uses TRBV10-2 with TRBJ2-1; 8 nucleotides agree with TRBD1. V was clipped by 10 bases and J by 8 bases; unmatched bases: 10. Per the germline V gene, CDR1 is WSHSY and CDR2 is SAAADI. The CDR3 loop spans 13 amino acids. The CDR3 sequence is CATRTGLTYEQFF. The CDR3 nucleotides are TGCGCCACCCGGACAGGGCTTACATATGAGCAGTTCTTC.

This chain connects TRBV7-9 to TRBJ1-5; no clear D gene. The CDR3 loop spans 14 amino acids. CDR1 and CDR2 from the germline V gene are SEHNR and FQNEAQ (reference sequence). Between the trimmed V and J ends, which lost 5 bases and 7 bases, there was a span of 15 bases. This CDR3 reads CASSPDWVRQPQHF. The DNA of the CDR3 is TGTGCCAGCAGCCCGGACTGGGTGCGGCAGCCCCAGCATTTT.

The chain employs TRBV5-1 and TRBJ1-1, with D tentatively TRBD1 (6 bases). Germline V gene data show CDR1 as SGHRS and CDR2 as YFSETQ. Trimming stripped 4 bases from V and 0 bases from J, with 10 bases between. The CDR3 is 14 amino acids. The CDR3, as DNA: TGCGCCAGCAGCATCGGACAGTTGAACACTGAAGCTTTCTTT. Translation gives CASSIGQLNTEAFF.

In its sample, this clone was seen a few times. This chain joins TRBV9 and TRBJ2-1, with 12 positions matching TRBD2. V was clipped by 4 bases and J by 1 base; unmatched bases: 15. Germline V gene sequence: CDR1 SGDLS, CDR2 YYNGEE. This CDR3 has 20 residues. CDR3 region: CASSSQTPLAGGRSYNEQFF. The DNA of the CDR3 is TGTGCCAGCAGCTCCCAAACACCACTAGCGGGGGGTAGATCCTACAATGAGCAGTTCTTC.

The V gene is TRBV5-6, the J gene TRBJ2-5; TRBD1 matches at 11 bases. Germline trimming cut 2 bases from V and 4 bases from J; bases unmatched to any gene: 4. Germline V CDR1 and CDR2: SGHDT, YYEEEE. The CDR3 contains 15 residues. The CDR3 DNA follows: TGTGCCAGCAGCTTTGGACAGGGGGCATCAGAGACCCAGTACTTC. This sequence encodes CASSFGQGASETQYF. The full variable domain, its missing parts supplied by reference TRBV5-6 and TRBJ2-5, is DAGVTQSPTHLIKTRGQQVTLRCSPKSGHDTVSWYQQALGQGPQFIFQYYEEEERQRGNFPDRFSGHQFPNYSSELNVNALLLGDSALYLCASSFGQGASETQYFGPGTRLLVL.

The gene calls are TRBV4-3 and TRBJ1-6; weak D call: TRBD1 (5 bases). Per germline, CDR1 LGHNA and CDR2 YSLEER. The CDR3 spans 21 residues. Trimming shortened V by 2 bases and J by 0 bases, and 23 bases separated the two germline ends. For the CDR3, the DNA is TGCGCCAGCAGCCAAATCCCCCGGGACTTAACACTGAGCTCCTATAATTCACCCCTCCACTTT. Residues: CASSQIPRDLTLSSYNSPLHF.

The chain employs TRBV6-5 and TRBJ1-3; TRBD1 matches 8 bases. The CDR3 totals 15 residues. V gave up 6 bases and J gave up 4 bases; unmatched junction bases: 8. CDR1 MNHEY and CDR2 SVGAGI come from the germline V gene. The DNA of the CDR3 is TGTGCCAGCAGAACAGGGGGAGAGGGAGGAAACACCATATATTTT. Translating it yields CASRTGGEGGNTIYF.

The table lists this clone with a few counts. The V call is TRBV4-2, the J call TRBJ2-1; D may be TRBD2 (6 bases). Looked up from germline, CDR1 is LGHNA and CDR2 is YNFKEQ. This CDR3 has 13 residues. V lost 6 bases, J lost 8 bases, and 14 bases lay in between. CDR3 nucleotide sequence: TGTGCCAGCAGGGAGGGAAGGGGCGATGAGCAGTTCTTC. This codes for CASREGRGDEQFF.

This chain joins TRBV19 and TRBJ2-7; 8 bases fit TRBD1. With V trimmed by 3 bases and J by 2 bases, 6 bases remained unmatched. From germline, CDR1 is LNHDA and CDR2 SQIVND (reference sequence). The CDR3 has 15 residues. CDR3 nucleotides: TGTGCCAGTAGTATTTTACCGGGACAGGCCTACGAGCAGTACTTC. As protein: CASSILPGQAYEQYF.

The chain employs TRBV28 and TRBJ1-4; 9 bases align to TRBD1. With 1 base clipped from V and 7 bases from J, the junction kept 22 bases outside the gene matches. The CDR3 sequence is 21 residues long. Germline V lookup: CDR1 MDHEN, CDR2 SYDVKM. CDR3 DNA: TGTGCCAGCAGTTTATCCGCGGTTGGGATGCGTGTCGGACAGGGGAGTGAAAAACTGTTTTTT. Its protein product is CASSLSAVGMRVGQGSEKLFF.

The chain uses TRBV4-3 and TRBJ2-5; possibly TRBD1 for D (5 bases). Germline CDR1 reads LGHNA; CDR2 reads YSLEER. The CDR3 spans 14 residues. Trimming stripped 3 bases from V and 2 bases from J, with 10 bases between. The CDR3 DNA reads as TGCGCCAGCAGCCAGGGGCACAGGCAAGAGACCCAGTACTTC. Protein product: CASSQGHRQETQYF.

The table lists this clone with a count of one. This sequence joins TRBV5-4 and TRBJ1-2; D remains unclear. Trimming pared 2 bases from V and 2 bases from J, leaving 7 bases between. Germline-derived CDR1 and CDR2 are SGHNT and YYREEE (reference sequence). This CDR3 has 13 amino acids. The CDR3 loop reads CASSLDGNYGYTF. The CDR3 coding sequence is TGTGCCAGCAGCTTAGACGGGAACTATGGCTACACCTTC.

The genes are TRBV19 and TRBJ1-5; D is undetermined. Germline loops: CDR1 LNHDA, CDR2 SQIVND (reference sequence). This CDR3 is 14 amino acids long. The V end lost 5 bases, the J end lost 2 bases, and 10 bases lay between the germline ends. This CDR3 is CASSEGTRNQPQHF. Written as DNA, the CDR3 is TGTGCCAGTAGTGAGGGTACCCGCAATCAGCCCCAGCATTTT.

V and J are TRBV9 and TRBJ2-3; D gene uncertain. The germline V gene encodes CDR1 SGDLS and CDR2 YYNGEE. The CDR3 is 15 amino acids. The germline V and J ends were trimmed by 0 bases and 2 bases, with 10 bases remaining between them. The CDR3 loop is CASSVDQLYTDTQYF. The CDR3 DNA follows: TGTGCCAGCAGCGTAGATCAACTATACACAGATACGCAGTATTTT.

V usage is TRBV2 and J usage is TRBJ2-2; 8 bases are shared with TRBD1. Germline V gene data show CDR1 as SNHLY and CDR2 as FYNNEI. The CDR3 loop spans 16 amino acids. The junction had 11 bases not matched to a gene; V was cut back by 6 bases and J by 5 bases. The CDR3 reads CASRRERTGRTGELFF. In DNA, the CDR3 is TGTGCCAGCAGAAGAGAGAGGACAGGGCGTACCGGGGAGCTGTTTTTT.